Listed below are T cell receptor beta chains from one sample, sequenced in a study of OX40 agonist ivuxolimab in advanced cancers. Profiled with immunoSEQ multiplex PCR; TCRdb holds only in-frame clones, not every one. The repertoire consists of about 80,000 clones, with around four fifths occurring once and the leading ten covering about 25%. The material sequenced was CD4+ or CD8+ T cells sorted from blood, taken in a trial of the OX40 agonist ivuxolimab. The receptors were sampled from an adult with an advanced solid tumor such as melanoma, head and neck, liver or kidney cancer. The CDR3 runs from the conserved cysteine through the conserved F or W. The D gene is left open where the match is weak. Only some rows state a clone size, as once, few, many or a class for expanded clones.

>few|.|TRBJ1-1|TRBV30
CAWSISRNTEAFF
TGTGCCTGGAGTATCTCTAGGAACACTGAAGCTTTCTTT
>.|TRBD1|TRBJ2-1|TRBV19
CASSIDGDRGNEQFF
TGTGCCAGTAGTATAGACGGGGACAGGGGCAATGAGCAGTTCTTC
>once|.|TRBJ2-3|TRBV30
CAWSRDVPDTQYF
TGTGCCTGGAGCCGGGACGTTCCAGATACGCAGTATTTT
>.|TRBD2|TRBJ2-2|TRBV4-3
CASSQRTSGRRDTGELFF
TGCGCCAGCAGCCAGCGGACTAGCGGGAGGCGGGACACCGGGGAGCTGTTTTTT
>.|TRBD2|TRBJ2-5|TRBV6-5
CASRRGGFGETQYF
TGTGCCAGCAGGCGGGGGGGCTTTGGAGAGACCCAGTACTTC
>.|.|TRBJ2-7|TRBV11-2
CASSLGALRVEQYF
TGTGCCAGCAGCTTAGGTGCCCTGAGGGTCGAGCAGTACTTC
>once|.|TRBJ1-2|TRBV2
CASSDQEGGLSGYTF
TGTGCCAGCAGTGATCAAGAGGGGGGGCTTAGCGGCTACACCTTC
>.|TRBD1|TRBJ2-3|TRBV4-2
CASSQEGQGTDTQYF
TGTGCCAGCAGCCAAGAGGGACAGGGTACAGATACGCAGTATTTT
>.|.|TRBJ1-1|TRBV10-3
CAISVTTSNTEAFF
TGTGCCATCAGTGTCACGACATCGAACACTGAAGCTTTCTTT
>.|.|TRBJ1-1|TRBV7-9
CAGSLGTRNEAFF
TGTGCCGGATCACTGGGAACACGAAATGAAGCTTTCTTT
>.|.|TRBJ1-2|TRBV29-1
CSVDLGGGYGYTF
TGCAGCGTTGATTTGGGGGGCGGCTATGGCTACACCTTC
>.|.|TRBJ1-2|TRBV7-2
CASSLDGYGYTF
TGTGCCAGCAGCTTAGACGGCTATGGCTACACCTTC
>.|TRBD1|TRBJ2-7|TRBV19
CASSGGQAPYEQYF
TGTGCCAGTAGTGGGGGACAGGCGCCCTACGAGCAGTACTTC
>.|.|TRBJ2-3|TRBV29-1
CSVEEGGSTDTQYF
TGCAGCGTCGAGGAGGGCGGGAGCACAGATACGCAGTATTTT
>.|.|TRBJ1-6|TRBV9
CASSQTFAINSPLHF
TGTGCCAGCAGCCAGACGTTCGCTATTAATTCACCCCTCCACTTT
>.|.|TRBJ2-6|TRBV4-3
CASSPARGAGANVLTF
TGCGCCAGCAGCCCCGCTCGGGGAGCTGGGGCCAACGTCCTGACTTTC
>.|TRBD2|TRBJ2-2|TRBV27
CASAWAGGTNTGELFF
TGTGCCAGCGCCTGGGCGGGGGGGACGAACACCGGGGAGCTGTTTTTT
>.|.|TRBJ1-1|TRBV6-6
CASKVDSTEAFF
TGTGCCAGCAAAGTGGACAGCACTGAAGCTTTCTTT
>.|TRBD1|TRBJ2-6|TRBV14
CASSYNTGVGANVLTF
TGTGCCAGCAGCTATAATACAGGGGTTGGGGCCAACGTCCTGACTTTC
>few|TRBD1|TRBJ1-2|TRBV5-1
CASSPIDRVGDGYTF
TGCGCCAGCAGCCCCATCGACAGGGTAGGAGATGGCTACACCTTC
>.|.|TRBJ2-1|TRBV28
CASSLLAGQGLNEQFF
TGTGCCAGCAGTTTATTGGCCGGGCAGGGGTTGAATGAGCAGTTCTTC
>.|.|TRBJ2-2|TRBV4-3
CASSQDRGADTGELFF
TGCGCCAGCAGCCAAGATCGGGGGGCAGACACCGGGGAGCTGTTTTTT
>.|TRBD1|TRBJ1-4|TRBV28
CASSLGTGWDEKLFF
TGTGCCAGCAGCCTCGGGACAGGGTGGGATGAAAAACTGTTTTTT
>.|.|TRBJ2-6|TRBV7-9
CASSYGSGANVLTF
TGTGCCAGCAGCTATGGCTCTGGGGCCAACGTCCTGACTTTC
>few|TRBD2|TRBJ2-5|TRBV7-2
CASTLSGTSGGQETQYF
TGTGCCAGCACCCTCTCCGGGACTAGCGGGGGTCAAGAGACCCAGTACTTC
>.|TRBD2|TRBJ2-5|TRBV30
CAWRGTGLAGSIGYF
TGTGCCTGGAGGGGAACGGGACTAGCGGGGTCGATCGGGTACTTC
>.|.|TRBJ2-7|TRBV2
CASSERGLEQYF
TGTGCCAGCAGTGAGCGGGGGCTCGAGCAGTACTTC
>.|.|TRBJ2-5|TRBV4-2
CASSFGGLQETQYF
TGTGCCAGCAGCTTTGGGGGACTTCAAGAGACCCAGTACTTC
>.|TRBD1|TRBJ1-1|TRBV19
CASSRDRGRTEAFF
TGTGCCAGTAGTAGAGACAGGGGTCGGACTGAAGCTTTCTTT
>once|TRBD1|TRBJ1-5|TRBV5-5
CASSGQGASQPQHF
TGTGCCAGCAGCGGACAGGGGGCGAGTCAGCCCCAGCATTTT
>.|TRBD2|TRBJ2-1|TRBV10-3
CAISELAGGDNEQFF
TGTGCCATCAGTGAACTAGCGGGGGGGGACAATGAGCAGTTCTTC
>.|TRBD1|TRBJ2-7|TRBV4-1
CASSPDRDRAYEQYF
TGCGCCAGCAGCCCAGACCGGGACAGAGCCTACGAGCAGTACTTC
>.|.|TRBJ1-6|TRBV28
CASSLGRAPPRLHF
TGTGCCAGCAGTTTGGGCAGGGCCCCGCCTCGACTCCACTTT
>.|.|TRBJ2-6|TRBV19
CASSTSSLSGSGANVLTF
TGTGCCAGTAGTACATCGAGTCTATCGGGCTCTGGGGCCAACGTCCTGACTTTC
>.|.|TRBJ2-5|TRBV5-1
CASSFVFGETQYF
TGCGCCAGCAGCTTCGTATTCGGAGAGACCCAGTACTTC
>.|TRBD2|TRBJ2-3|TRBV7-2
CASSLRLAGGGDTQYF
TGTGCCAGCAGCCTTAGACTAGCGGGGGGCGGGGATACGCAGTATTTT
>few|.|TRBJ1-1|TRBV6-1
CASRTRQLNTEAFF
TGTGCCAGCAGAACTCGACAATTAAACACTGAAGCTTTCTTT
>.|.|TRBJ1-4|TRBV7-9
CASRTVNSEKLFF
TGTGCCAGCAGGACAGTCAATTCCGAAAAACTGTTTTTT
>.|TRBD1|TRBJ2-3|TRBV5-4
CASSGTGEDTQYF
TGTGCCAGCAGCGGCACAGGGGAAGATACGCAGTATTTT
>.|.|TRBJ1-3|TRBV19
CASSSGVSGNTIYF
TGTGCCAGTAGTTCCGGGGTCTCTGGAAACACCATATATTTT
>.|TRBD2|TRBJ2-3|TRBV28
CASSSYRSSGLDTQYF
TGTGCCAGCAGTTCCTACCGAAGTAGCGGGCTGGATACGCAGTATTTT
>.|.|TRBJ2-1|TRBV5-5
CASSSRDARDEFF
TGTGCCAGCAGCTCTCGGGACGCCCGCGACGAGTTCTTC
>few|.|TRBJ2-1|TRBV30
CAWKQPYNEQFF
TGTGCCTGGAAACAACCCTACAATGAGCAGTTCTTC
>.|TRBD1|TRBJ2-3|TRBV5-1
CASSEGQGDTQYF
TGCGCCAGCAGCGAGGGACAGGGTGATACGCAGTATTTT
>.|.|TRBJ1-2|TRBV6-5
CASRQFYGYTF
TGTGCCAGCAGACAGTTCTATGGCTACACCTTC
>.|TRBD2|TRBJ2-3|TRBV9
CASSVTSSGGNTDTQYF
TGTGCCAGCAGCGTTACTTCTAGCGGGGGGAACACAGATACGCAGTATTTT
>.|.|TRBJ1-5|TRBV30
CAWSVNTVNQPQHF
TGTGCCTGGAGTGTAAATACGGTCAATCAGCCCCAGCATTTT
>.|.|TRBJ2-5|TRBV4-1
CASSSGDVETQYF
TGCGCCAGCAGCTCGGGGGACGTGGAGACCCAGTACTTC
>.|.|TRBJ2-2|TRBV14
CASSPFYSGTLNTGELFF
TGTGCCAGCAGCCCTTTCTACTCCGGGACATTAAACACCGGGGAGCTGTTTTTT
>.|.|TRBJ2-7|TRBV11-2
CASSLDHSLEQYF
TGTGCCAGCAGCTTAGATCACAGTCTCGAGCAGTACTTC
>once|.|TRBJ2-1|TRBV5-1
CASSLVQDEQFF
TGCGCCAGCAGCTTGGTTCAGGATGAGCAGTTCTTC
>once|.|TRBJ1-1|TRBV4-3
CASCRDRSGFTEAFF
TGCGCCAGCTGTCGGGACCGCAGCGGATTCACTGAAGCTTTCTTT
>.|TRBD1|TRBJ2-7|TRBV18
CASSLGQGAREQYF
TGTGCCAGCTCACTAGGACAGGGGGCACGCGAGCAGTACTTC
>.|.|TRBJ1-1|TRBV28
CASHASGLFTEAFF
TGTGCCAGCCATGCCAGTGGACTATTCACTGAAGCTTTCTTT